Below are 11 T cell receptor beta chains sequenced from a single sample in a study of shared clonotypes between healthy human individuals. CD45RO-negative cells were positively selected for CCR7, leaving out terminally differentiated effector memory CD45RA+ cells. Measured with immunoSEQ multiplex PCR; TCRdb has only the in-frame clones, and not every one. The data show about 2.1 million clones, with 85% to 95% seen just once and 1.7% held by the top ten. The sequenced sample was naive CD8+ T cells from PBMCs. The receptors derive from a man between 18 and 29 years old in good health. Some clones in this sample may be carry-over from other donors' samples.

The chain uses TRBV6-5 and TRBJ2-1; 8 bases agree with TRBD2. Germline values: CDR1 MNHEY, CDR2 SVGAGI. The CDR3 covers 16 residues. J was trimmed by 10 bases and V by 0 bases; bases with no gene match: 11. CDR3 loop: CASSYSLSGGPLEQFF. The CDR3 DNA follows: TGTGCCAGCAGTTACTCGTTGTCGGGAGGGCCGCTCGAGCAGTTCTTC.

CDR3 sequence: CASSLSDGLAGDTQYF. The DNA for the CDR3 is TGTGCCAGCAGTTTATCGGACGGACTAGCGGGAGATACGCAGTATTTT. The chain joins TRBV27 to TRBJ2-3; 11 bases line up with TRBD2. V was clipped by 0 bases and J by 5 bases; unmatched bases: 4. Germline V lookup: CDR1 MNHEY, CDR2 SMNVEV (reference sequence). This CDR3 is 16 amino acids long.

V gene TRBV28 combines with J gene TRBJ1-5, with D possibly being TRBD1 (6 bases). This CDR3 contains 17 residues. Germline V gene lookup returns CDR1 MDHEN and CDR2 SYDVKM. V was clipped by 3 bases and J by 4 bases, with 19 bases between them. The CDR3 coding sequence is TGTGCCAGCAGTTTTCTGACCGTAGGGGGGGGTAATCAGCCCCAGCATTTT. This sequence encodes CASSFLTVGGGNQPQHF.

Details on this clone: The identical CDR3 is also encoded by other nucleotide sequences in the sample. V is TRBV28 and J is TRBJ2-1; 8 bases line up with TRBD2. V shed 1 base and J 2 bases; nucleotides not matched to a gene: 1. This CDR3 contains 15 residues. Germline V CDR1 and CDR2: MDHEN, SYDVKM. The CDR3 sequence is CASSLSGGTYNEQFF. Here the CDR3 DNA reads TGTGCCAGCAGTTTATCGGGGGGGACCTACAATGAGCAGTTCTTC.

The chain joins TRBV7-9 to TRBJ2-7; 10 nucleotides align to TRBD1. The CDR3 length is 16 residues. Losses at the gene ends were 4 bases for V and 3 bases for J; bases not matched to a gene: 9. The germline V gene has CDR1 SEHNR and CDR2 FQNEAQ (reference sequence). This chain's CDR3 is CASSSTGTGDLYEQYF. The CDR3 DNA sequence: TGTGCCAGCAGCTCAACCGGGACAGGGGACCTCTACGAGCAGTACTTC. Variable domain in full (rest from reference TRBV7-9 and TRBJ2-7): DTGVSQNPRHKITKRGQNVTFRCDPISEHNRLYWYRQTLGQGPEFLTYFQNEAQLEKSRLLSDRFSAERPKGSFSTLEIQRTEQGDSAMYLCASSSTGTGDLYEQYFGPGTRLTVT.

With respect to this clone: The conserved phenylalanine or tryptophan normally closing the CDR3 is absent here, so this likely arose from a read error. The limits of the CDR3 on the DNA are not certain, so only TCRdb's listed CDR3 is given. This chain uses TRBV28 with TRBJ2-7; the table assigns TRBD2, which was not confirmed against the DNA. The CDR3 extends over 15 residues, inclusive of both ends. The V gene's germline CDR1 is MDHEN and CDR2 SYDVKM. CDR3 protein: CASTLSLLAGDPFGH.

The gene calls are TRBV30 and TRBJ1-6; no definite D call. The length of the CDR3 is 15 residues. Germline CDR1 and CDR2: GTSNPN and SVGIG (reference sequence). CDR3 in amino acids: CAWERMTDYNSPLHF. The CDR3 DNA follows: TGTGCTTGGGAGAGAATGACGGACTATAATTCACCCCTCCACTTT.

The chain links TRBV11-2 to TRBJ2-3; 9 nucleotides align to TRBD2. CDR1 and CDR2 (germline): SGHAT, FQNNGV. The CDR3 is 16 residues long. The V segment lost 4 bases and the J segment 2 bases; nucleotides outside the gene matches: 7. CDR3 bases: TGTGCCAGCAGCTCACGAGCGGGAGGCGACACAGATACGCAGTATTTT. Protein product: CASSSRAGGDTDTQYF.

This chain uses TRBV5-6 with TRBJ2-7; no firm D call. Germline values: CDR1 SGHDT, CDR2 YYEEEE. Deletions cut 2 bases from V and 2 bases from J, with 5 bases between. This CDR3 region has 12 residues. The CDR3 is CASSFSPYEQYF. In DNA, the CDR3 is TGTGCCAGCAGCTTTTCGCCCTACGAGCAGTACTTC.

The chain joins TRBV13 to TRBJ2-6; D ambiguous. The germline V gene encodes CDR1 PRHDT and CDR2 FYEKMQ (reference sequence). The CDR3 contains 14 residues. V lost 0 bases to trimming and J lost 2 bases, with 2 bases between them. As DNA, the CDR3 is TGTGCCAGCAGCTTAGGAACTGGGGCCAACGTCCTGACTTTC. It codes for CASSLGTGANVLTF.

This chain connects TRBV27 to TRBJ1-2; D gene ambiguous. There are 13 residues in the CDR3. Germline CDR1 and CDR2: MNHEY and SMNVEV (reference sequence). V was clipped by 1 base and J by 9 bases, with 12 bases between them. The CDR3 region has the DNA TGTGCCAGCAGTTTATTCCGTGATCGTAGCTACACCTTC. Protein: CASSLFRDRSYTF.